Sequencing of this T cell receptor beta chain was carried out in a study of blood T cell repertoires in COVID-19. As for the study in general: From T cells, B-cell-depleted T cells, or PBMCs came the material, which was cDNA or gDNA.

In the authors' methods: Reference gene primer amplification yielded estimated nucleated cell counts. Data came from immunoSEQ multiplex PCR; TCRdb stores just in-frame clones and leaves some out. V and J calls and clone size are copied from that table; D and trimming were computed from the DNA. This table holds some 160,000 clones, around four fifths found once. Two negative PCRs, clearance, or symptom resolution were required of recovered Cohort 3 donors. What was sequenced was PBMCs or T cells enriched from blood (not recorded which). The clonotype comes from a woman in her thirties or forties who had recovered from COVID-19.

CDR3: CASTPGQGVDEQYF. The CDR3 DNA reads TGTGCCAGCACTCCGGGACAGGGAGTCGACGAGCAGTACTTC. The V and J genes are TRBV6-5 and TRBJ2-7; TRBD1 matches 9 bases. V was pared by 7 bases and J by 5 bases, with 9 bases of the junction left unmatched. Germline-derived CDR1 and CDR2 are MNHEY and SVGAGI. The CDR3 is made up of 14 amino acids.